The 11 T cell receptor beta chains below come from one sample, sequenced in a study of tumor-infiltrating lymphocytes in primary liver carcinoma. Joint extraction of RNA and DNA used roughly 20-33 mg of bulk tissue that was unsorted. The investigators made TCR beta cDNA from about 500 ng total RNA, using a constant-region primer. ARM-PCR, slightly modified, supplied the TCR beta libraries through three nested multiplex PCR rounds. The first two PCR rounds used TRBV1-TRBV30 forward primers with a C-beta reverse primer, 9 to 11 cycles each. TCRdb re-called the multiplex PCR reads through MiXCR, storing one row per CDR3 protein. The table records fewer than 85,000 distinct CDR3 sequences, 69% of them present only once. The material sequenced was tumor-adjacent normal liver tissue. The receptors come from a man between 40 and 49 years old with primary liver carcinoma and hepatitis B virus infection.

This clonotype was counted ten times or more. The chain employs TRBV30 and TRBJ1-2, with D unresolved. The ends were cut back, 3 bases at V and 6 bases at J, with 5 bases in the middle. Per the germline V gene, CDR1 is GTSNPN and CDR2 is SVGIG (reference sequence). The CDR3 loop spans 10 amino acids. The DNA for the CDR3 is TGTGCCTGGAGACCGGATGGCTACACCTTC. Translating it yields CAWRPDGYTF.

Concerning this clonotype: The junction departs from germline at one end; a sequencing error may be responsible. The rearrangement uses TRBV11-1 and TRBJ2-7; D remains ambiguous. This CDR3 contains 14 residues. Germline V gives CDR1 SGHAT, CDR2 FQDESV (reference sequence). The CDR3 nucleotides read TGTGCCACCAGCCGAAATTTACAGAGTCTCGAGCAGTACTTC. Translating gives CATSRNLQSLEQYF.

On this clonotype itself: One junction end disagrees with the germline gene, perhaps due to a read error. The J gene is TRBJ2-2, the V gene TRBV4-3, with D tentatively TRBD2 (6 bases). Germline CDR1 LGHNA, CDR2 YSLEER. This CDR3 has 12 residues. The chain's CDR3 is CAGRDDTGGLFF. The DNA of the CDR3 is TGCGCCGGCAGAGACGATACCGGGGGGCTGTTTTTT.

This clonotype has just a few counts. One base away lies a much larger clone, so this may be a sequencing read error. The chain couples TRBV7-8 to TRBJ2-2, with 7 bases identical to TRBD1. V lost 0 bases, J lost 9 bases, and 10 bases stayed unmatched. CDR1 is SGHVS and CDR2 is FQNEAQ in the germline V gene. The CDR3 runs 16 residues. For the CDR3, the DNA is TGTGCCAGCAGCTTAGCCCGGACAGGTTATACCTGGGAGCTGTTTTTT. Translated: CASSLARTGYTWELFF.

On this clonotype itself: One end of the junction fails to match germline, which may point to a read error. J is TRBJ2-3 and V is TRBV29-1, with 7 bases aligning to TRBD2. This CDR3 is 15 amino acids long. Germline lookup yields CDR1 SQVTM and CDR2 ANQGSEA. CDR3 in DNA: TGTAGCGTTGAATCCTGGCGGGAGAGCACAGATACGCAGTGTTTT. The encoded protein is CSVESWRESTDTQCF.

This clonotype came up once. A much bigger clone sits one base away, suggesting this may be a read error. The rearrangement joins TRBV25-1 to TRBJ1-2; D is ambiguous. Germline CDR1 is MGHDK and CDR2 is SYGVNS. Between the trimmed V and J ends, which lost 2 bases and 2 bases, there was a span of 3 bases. The CDR3 consists of 12 residues. The CDR3 spells CASSENNYGYTF. CDR3 DNA sequence: TGTGCCAGCAGTGAAAACAACTATGGCTACACCTTC.

For this clonotype: A read error may produce the germline difference seen at one junction end. The J gene is TRBJ2-7, the V gene TRBV11-2; D might be TRBD2 (5 bases). This CDR3 contains 15 residues. Germline loops: CDR1 SGHAT, CDR2 FQNNGV. CDR3 bases: TGTTCCAGCAACATAGAGTCCGGGATCTCTGGCGAGCAGTACTTC. Its translation is CSSNIESGISGEQYF.

The chain uses TRBV21-1 and TRBJ2-3; the table names TRBD2, a call not compared with the DNA. TRBV21-1 is annotated as a pseudogene. The CDR3 sequence is 17 residues long. CDR3 in DNA: TGTGCCATCCCTGGGATTAGCGGGAGGCCCGGAGGGGATACGCAATATTTT. Translating gives CAIPGISGRPGGDTQYF.

The chain recombines TRBV11-2 with TRBJ1-2; 8 bases map to TRBD1. The length of the CDR3 is 16 residues. Looked up from germline, CDR1 is SGHAT and CDR2 is FQNNGV. The ends lost 1 base at V and 5 bases at J; junction bases unmatched: 9. The CDR3 protein is CASSLGSGTGLYGYTF. The DNA for the CDR3 is TGTGCCAGCAGCTTAGGAAGCGGGACAGGCCTTTATGGCTACACCTTC.

This clonotype was recorded many times. A read error may account for a junction end that differs from germline. This rearrangement joins TRBV11-2 to TRBJ1-4; TRBD1 is a possible D gene (6 bases). The germline gives CDR1 SGHAT, CDR2 FQNNGV. The CDR3 extends over 14 amino acids. CDR3 amino acids: CASSLVLGGLRLFF. The CDR3 DNA follows: TGTGCCAGCAGCTTAGTTCTTGGGGGGCTCAGGCTGTTTTTC.

As to this clonotype: A much larger clone lies a single base off, so this may be a read error. The chain is built from TRBV14 and TRBJ2-5; D perhaps matches TRBD2 (6 bases). V shed 1 base and J shed 5 bases, with 17 bases lying between them. This CDR3 region has 16 residues. The germline gives CDR1 SGHDN, CDR2 FVKESK. CDR3 coding DNA: TGTGCCAGCAGCCAAGTGTCTAGCGAGAGTAAGGAGACCCAGTACTTC. This translates into CASSQVSSESKETQYF.